These 3 T cell receptor beta chains share one sample of origin, sequenced in a study of post-analysis software for immune sequencing data. Notes on the study in general: TRBV5-6, TRBV5-1 and TRBV20-1 were among several TRBV segments more frequent in patients than controls.

Their target antigens are unknown. Sequencing libraries made from TCR beta cDNA carried unique molecular identifiers. MiXCR, run by TCRdb on the PCR reads, gives a single entry per CDR3 protein. The table has roughly 600,000 distinct CDR3 sequences, 44% seen once. Sequencing input: blood. Every receptor here comes from a girl aged 5-17 years with multiple sclerosis.

This clonotype has just a few counts. The chain is built from TRBV3-1 and TRBJ2-5; TRBD2 matches at 12 bases. Germline lookup yields CDR1 LGHDT and CDR2 YNNKEL (reference sequence). This CDR3 has 15 residues. V lost 2 bases to trimming and J lost 5 bases; unmatched junction nucleotides: 3. This CDR3 is CASSQLAGGLETQYF. Here the CDR3 DNA reads TGTGCCAGCAGCCAACTAGCGGGGGGGCTGGAGACCCAGTACTTC.

This clonotype occurred a few times. CDR3 DNA: TGTGCCAGCAGTTACTCCGTTTCCGGGAGAAAGAATGAGCAGTTCTTC. This gives the protein CASSYSVSGRKNEQFF. The chain uses TRBV6-5 and TRBJ2-1; TRBD2 might be the D (6 bases). The germline V gene encodes CDR1 MNHEY and CDR2 SVGAGI. This CDR3 comprises 16 residues. V shed 0 bases and J shed 7 bases, with 16 bases lying between them.

As for this clonotype: Relative to the germline gene, one junction end is altered; a read error may explain this. The chain recombines TRBV4-1 with TRBJ1-4; D possibly corresponds to TRBD1 (5 bases). Per the germline V gene, CDR1 is MGHRA and CDR2 is YSYEKL. This CDR3 has 19 residues. The CDR3 loop reads CASSQGNRRSDATNEKLFF. The DNA for the CDR3 is TGCGCCAGCAGCCAAGGAAACAGGCGGTCTGACGCAACTAATGAAAAGCTGTTTTTT.